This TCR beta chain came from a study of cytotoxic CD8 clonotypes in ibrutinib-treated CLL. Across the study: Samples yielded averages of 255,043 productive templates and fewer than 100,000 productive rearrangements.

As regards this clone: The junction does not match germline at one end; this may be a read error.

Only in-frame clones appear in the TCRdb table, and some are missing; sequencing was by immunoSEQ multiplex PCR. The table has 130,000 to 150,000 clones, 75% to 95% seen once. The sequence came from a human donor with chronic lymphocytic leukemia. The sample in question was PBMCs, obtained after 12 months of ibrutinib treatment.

The CDR3 protein is CASSILPAGTDNEQFF. The CDR3 DNA reads TGTGCTAGCAGCATCCTACCAGCGGGAACGGACAATGAGCAGTTCTTC. This chain joins TRBV7-7 and TRBJ2-1, with 7 bases fitting TRBD2. This CDR3 is 16 amino acids long. Germline lookup yields CDR1 SSHAT and CDR2 FNYEAQ (reference sequence).